This T cell receptor (beta chain) was recorded in a study of cytomegalovirus exposure and HLA in healthy donors. Looked up from germline, CDR1 is MDHEN and CDR2 is SYDVKM. V trimming: 1 base; J trimming: 9 bases; junction bases outside the gene matches: 13. The length of the CDR3 is 16 residues. It was with 60 Vbeta and 13 Jbeta primers that the PCR ran. Measured with immunoSEQ multiplex PCR; TCRdb has only the in-frame clones, and not every one. This table holds some 200,000 clones, under 80% found once. This sequence was found in a female donor in good health and CMV-seronegative. The source material was PBMCs. The chain uses TRBV28 and TRBJ2-7, with 9 bases that match TRBD1. The CDR3 here is CASSLSATGGLLVQYF. CDR3 bases: TGTGCCAGCAGTTTATCGGCGACAGGGGGACTTCTTGTGCAGTACTTC.